In this sample, the clone carrying this T cell receptor beta chain turned up many times. Its specificity is not known. The authors prepared the TCRbeta library with unique molecular identifiers. TCRdb used MiXCR to reprocess the PCR reads, holding one entry per CDR3 protein. The sample consists of approximately 500,000 distinct CDR3 sequences, 10% to 13% of them appearing once. Looked up from germline, CDR1 is MNHNS and CDR2 is SASEGT. Unmatched junction bases numbered 15, after V lost 6 bases and J lost 2 bases. The CDR3 has 17 residues. The source of the sample is a study of T-cell reconstitution after alpha-beta-depleted transplantation in children. General study points: Among T cells one year after transplant, newly produced cells accounted for most counts and diversity. There were some patients whose high TCRbeta diversity at day 60 came from surviving recipient T cells and thymic progenitors. Several hundred expanded graft clones reportedly supplied alpha-beta T cells about two months after transplant.

This TCR came from a child under 10 years old with inherited bone marrow failure, due to receive a stem cell transplant. This chain connects TRBV6-1 to TRBJ2-7; 8 nucleotides line up with TRBD2. This specimen was PBMCs, taken before TCRalphabeta/CD19-depleted stem cell transplant. In DNA, the CDR3 is TGTGCCAGCAGCCCAGCGCCGGGACTAGGGACCCCCTACGAGCAGTACTTC. Its protein is CASSPAPGLGTPYEQYF.